A selection of T cell receptor beta chains follows, all from one sample in a study of T cells in localized non-small cell lung cancer. Sequencing used immunoSEQ multiplex PCR; TCRdb keeps in-frame clones, though not all of them. This table has roughly 39,000 clones, roughly 77% appearing once. The sample consisted of PBMCs, taken before any cancer treatment. All receptors come from a woman aged 35-75 years with stage II squamous cell lung carcinoma. The conserved cysteine and the conserved F or W are not part of the CDR3 here. The order of the fields is J gene, V gene, CDR3 protein.

j_gene: TRBJ1-1; v_gene: TRBV19; CDR3aa: ASSIGGALGTEAF
j_gene: TRBJ2-6; v_gene: TRBV18; CDR3aa: ASSRVPQSGANVLT
j_gene: TRBJ1-2; v_gene: TRBV19; CDR3aa: ASSILPGVGYGYT
j_gene: TRBJ2-1; v_gene: TRBV5-1; CDR3aa: ASSLQGVNNEQF
j_gene: TRBJ2-1; v_gene: TRBV4-3; CDR3aa: ASSRLAGDNEQF
j_gene: TRBJ2-2; v_gene: TRBV11-1; CDR3aa: ASSLLGTGELF
j_gene: TRBJ2-2; v_gene: TRBV4-3; CDR3aa: ASSQDPGSLSNTGELF
j_gene: TRBJ2-5; v_gene: TRBV7-9; CDR3aa: ASSAGPRETQY
j_gene: TRBJ1-2; v_gene: TRBV5-5; CDR3aa: ASSLGLGTGGDGYT
j_gene: TRBJ1-5; v_gene: TRBV6-1; CDR3aa: ASATTGQPQH
j_gene: TRBJ1-2; v_gene: TRBV4-1; CDR3aa: ASSQGDGRVYGYT
j_gene: TRBJ1-2; v_gene: TRBV13; CDR3aa: ASSSGRSTANYGYT
j_gene: TRBJ1-1; v_gene: TRBV5-8; CDR3aa: ASSANWGSGTEAF
j_gene: TRBJ1-1; v_gene: TRBV10-2; CDR3aa: ASAGVSTEAF
j_gene: TRBJ2-7; v_gene: TRBV7-8; CDR3aa: ASSLGESFYEQY
j_gene: TRBJ1-2; v_gene: TRBV2; CDR3aa: ASGLVYGYT
j_gene: TRBJ1-2; v_gene: TRBV5-1; CDR3aa: ASSIGTGGGYT
j_gene: TRBJ2-3; v_gene: TRBV2; CDR3aa: ASSPISSGRSEDTQY
j_gene: TRBJ2-5; v_gene: TRBV7-2; CDR3aa: ASSLVGSETQY
j_gene: TRBJ1-1; v_gene: TRBV5-1; CDR3aa: ASSPDRVTEAF
j_gene: TRBJ2-1; v_gene: TRBV6-5; CDR3aa: ASAFGGHNEQF
j_gene: TRBJ2-7; v_gene: TRBV7-2; CDR3aa: ASSFSTGSHEQY
j_gene: TRBJ1-2; v_gene: TRBV19; CDR3aa: ASSIQGAWTFGYT
j_gene: TRBJ2-1; v_gene: TRBV6-5; CDR3aa: ASSYVRSSYNEQF
j_gene: TRBJ2-1; v_gene: TRBV4-1; CDR3aa: ASSQGNSYNEQF
j_gene: TRBJ2-2; v_gene: TRBV10-3; CDR3aa: AISGGTGELF
j_gene: TRBJ2-6; v_gene: TRBV7-9; CDR3aa: ASSLVLGANVLT
j_gene: TRBJ2-7; v_gene: TRBV6-5; CDR3aa: ASSYLLAGTYEQY
j_gene: TRBJ2-3; v_gene: TRBV5-4; CDR3aa: ASSFGSASTDTQY
j_gene: TRBJ2-1; v_gene: TRBV6-5; CDR3aa: ASSYLAHSQQF
j_gene: TRBJ2-1; v_gene: TRBV11-3; CDR3aa: ASSLGSGTLYNEQF
j_gene: TRBJ2-7; v_gene: TRBV7-9; CDR3aa: ASSSDIYEQY
j_gene: TRBJ2-7; v_gene: TRBV28; CDR3aa: ASSYHSGGVGEQY
j_gene: TRBJ2-7; v_gene: TRBV7-2; CDR3aa: ASSSVGGHYEQY
j_gene: TRBJ2-1; v_gene: TRBV27; CDR3aa: ASSFRDNHGNEQF
j_gene: -; v_gene: TRBV7-8; CDR3aa: ASSLKGAGLESYEQY
j_gene: TRBJ2-1; v_gene: TRBV25-1; CDR3aa: ASSRGFNEQF
j_gene: TRBJ2-5; v_gene: TRBV29-1; CDR3aa: SGRLGETQY
j_gene: TRBJ2-6; v_gene: TRBV11-2; CDR3aa: ASSTTGFGANVLT
j_gene: TRBJ2-5; v_gene: TRBV15; CDR3aa: ATSREKYQETQY
j_gene: TRBJ2-1; v_gene: TRBV5-1; CDR3aa: ASSLRLAGASNEQF
j_gene: TRBJ2-2; v_gene: TRBV5-1; CDR3aa: ASRTGTGELF